These T cell receptor beta chains were read from a single sample in a study of tumor T cells in aggressive B-cell lymphoma. Here immunoSEQ multiplex PCR was the method, and the copy in TCRdb shows in-frame clones only, minus some. Among about 9,900 clones listed, 65% to 90% were seen once. Sample: tumor tissue. Receptor source: an adult with diffuse large B cell lymphoma. The CDR3 runs from the conserved cysteine through the conserved F or W. A D gene is named only where the DNA matches it firmly. Clone sizes are given selectively: once, few, many, or a class where the clone is expanded.

15,TRBJ1-1,TRBV29-1,TRBD1,NA,TGCAGCGTTGGGGGACAGGGGGGCATGAACACTGAAGCTTTCTTT,CSVGGQGGMNTEAFF
11,TRBJ1-5,TRBV9,TRBD1,NA,TGTGCCAGCAGCCTTAGGGCAGGGGGTCATTTT,CASSLRAGGHF
16,TRBJ2-3,TRBV6-1,TRBD2,NA,TGTGCCAGCAGTGAAGTGGGCGGGAGTACGGCAGATACGCAGTATTTT,CASSEVGGSTADTQYF
15,TRBJ2-7,TRBV9,NA,NA,TGTGCCAGCAGCGTACTCCCGGAGGGCCGGTACGAGCAGTACTTC,CASSVLPEGRYEQYF
15,TRBJ2-7,TRBV28,TRBD2,NA,TGTGCCAGCAGTTCGTACGGACTAGCGGGAGTCGAGCAGTACTTC,CASSSYGLAGVEQYF
16,TRBJ2-7,TRBV14,TRBD2,NA,TGTGCCAGCAGCCAAGATCGCCTAGCGGCATCCTACGAGCAGTACTTC,CASSQDRLAASYEQYF
11,TRBJ1-2,TRBV7-2,NA,NA,TGTGCCAGCAGACGGAACTATGGCTACACCTTC,CASRRNYGYTF
14,TRBJ1-6,TRBV2,NA,NA,TGTGCCAGCACCAGACGTGAGGGAAATTCACCCCTCCACTTT,CASTRREGNSPLHF
14,TRBJ1-3,TRBV5-4,NA,NA,TGTGCCAGCAGCTTGAGGAGCTCTGGAAACACCATATATTTT,CASSLRSSGNTIYF
15,TRBJ2-7,TRBV11-2,TRBD1,NA,TGTGCCAGCAGCTTACGGGACAGGGGACCCTACGAGCAGTACTTC,CASSLRDRGPYEQYF
13,TRBJ1-2,TRBV19,NA,NA,TGTGCCAGTCGGGACATGCCTTCCTATGGCTACACCTTC,CASRDMPSYGYTF
14,TRBJ1-1,TRBV18,NA,NA,TGTGCCAGCTCACCGGCACAGGCGAACACTGAAGCTTTCTTT,CASSPAQANTEAFF
16,TRBJ1-5,TRBV28,TRBD1,NA,TGTGCCAGCAGTCTTCAACAGGGGGCGGGGAATCAGCCCCAGCATTTT,CASSLQQGAGNQPQHF
15,TRBJ2-7,TRBV6-5,TRBD2,NA,TGTGCCAGCAGTTACCGGACTAGCGGGATCTACGAGCAGTACTTC,CASSYRTSGIYEQYF
13,TRBJ1-5,TRBV7-6,NA,NA,TGTGCCAGCAGCTTAGCCCCTAATCAGCCCCAGCATTTT,CASSLAPNQPQHF
13,TRBJ2-7,TRBV27,NA,NA,TGTGCCAGCGGTACAGGACCCTCCTACGAGCAGTACTTC,CASGTGPSYEQYF
12,TRBJ2-2,TRBV7-3,NA,NA,TGTGCCAGCAGCTCTAGGGGGGGGGAGCTGTTTTTT,CASSSRGGELFF
14,TRBJ1-1,TRBV7-2,NA,NA,TGTGCCAGCACCTCTCGAGGGCCGAACACTGAAGCTTTCTTT,CASTSRGPNTEAFF
14,TRBJ1-5,TRBV2,NA,NA,TGTGCCAGCAGTGAAGAGGGGCTGGCTCAGCCCCAGCATTTT,CASSEEGLAQPQHF
12,TRBJ2-1,TRBV28,NA,NA,TGTGCCAGCAGTTTACCGGGGTTCGAGCAGTTCTTC,CASSLPGFEQFF
15,TRBJ2-1,TRBV19,TRBD1,few,TGTGCCAGTAGTATAGTCTACAGGGGGCCGAATGAGCAGTTCTTC,CASSIVYRGPNEQFF
13,TRBJ1-3,TRBV7-9,NA,NA,TGTGCCAGCAGCTTGGCGGGAGGAAACACCATATATTTT,CASSLAGGNTIYF
15,TRBJ2-1,TRBV7-2,NA,NA,TGTGCCAGCAGACCCCGTGGGAGTTCCTACAATGAGCAGTTCTTC,CASRPRGSSYNEQFF
15,TRBJ2-7,TRBV28,TRBD2,NA,TGTGCCAGCAGTTCGTACGGACTAGCGGGAGTCGAGCAGTACTTC,CASSSYGLAGVEQYF
11,TRBJ2-5,TRBV20-1,NA,NA,TGCAGTGCAGTGCGCTTGGAGACCCAGTACTTC,CSAVRLETQYF
14,TRBJ2-7,TRBV18,TRBD1,NA,TGTGCCAGCTCACCTTCAGGGACAGCCTACGAGCAGTACTTC,CASSPSGTAYEQYF
15,TRBJ1-2,TRBV5-1,NA,NA,TGCGCCAGCAGCTTGGACAACAGGGCCAGGGATGGCTACACCTTC,CASSLDNRARDGYTF
12,TRBJ1-2,TRBV6-1,NA,NA,TGTGCCAGCAGTGAATGGCAGAGGGGCTACACCTTC,CASSEWQRGYTF
14,TRBJ2-3,TRBV6-1,TRBD2,NA,TGTGCCGGCGGGACTATGTCGGCGGGAGATACGCAGTATTTT,CAGGTMSAGDTQYF
16,TRBJ1-2,TRBV7-9,NA,NA,TGTGCCAGCAGCTTCCCTCGACTCCTAGCTAACTATGGCTACACCTTC,CASSFPRLLANYGYTF
13,TRBJ2-7,TRBV7-9,NA,NA,TGTGCCAGCAGCTTAGGGGGGCCGGACGAGCAGTACTTC,CASSLGGPDEQYF
15,TRBJ2-4,TRBV15,NA,NA,TGTGCCACCAGCAGAGACAGGGTCGGCAAAAACATTCAGTACTTC,CATSRDRVGKNIQYF
18,TRBJ2-1,TRBV7-2,TRBD2,NA,TGTGCCAGCAGCTTTAGGGTCCGAAGCGGGTATCAGCGGGGGGAGCAGTTCTTC,CASSFRVRSGYQRGEQFF
14,TRBJ2-1,TRBV25-1,NA,NA,TGTGCCAGCAGTCCCCTTGGACAGCCGAATGAGCAGTTCTTC,CASSPLGQPNEQFF
15,TRBJ2-7,TRBV11-3,TRBD1,NA,TGTGCCAGCAGCTCGTCCGGGACAGGGACCTACGAGCAGTACTTC,CASSSSGTGTYEQYF
15,TRBJ2-1,TRBV7-7,TRBD1,NA,TGTGCTAGCAGCAAGGCCGGGACAGGGTTCAATGAGCAGTTCTTC,CASSKAGTGFNEQFF
15,TRBJ1-1,TRBV6-5,NA,NA,TGTGCCAGCAGTCTAGAACAGGGCCGTGGCACTGAAGCTTTCTTT,CASSLEQGRGTEAFF
15,TRBJ1-5,TRBV5-8,NA,NA,TGTGCCAGCAGCTTGTCTGCAGGGGTGAATCAGCCCCAGCATTTT,CASSLSAGVNQPQHF
14,TRBJ2-1,TRBV6-5,NA,NA,TGTGCCAGCAGAAGAAACAACAGGGCTAATGAGCAGTTCTTC,CASRRNNRANEQFF
15,TRBJ2-7,TRBV5-1,TRBD2,NA,TGCGCCAGCAGCTCGGGGGGGGGCGGCGTGGGCGAGCAGTACTTC,CASSSGGGGVGEQYF